Listed below are T cell receptor beta chains from one sample, sequenced in a study of blood T cell repertoires in COVID-19. Profiling relied on immunoSEQ multiplex PCR, and the TCRdb table lists in-frame clones only, not all of them. This table has approximately 330,000 clones, approximately 90% appearing once. Sequenced input: peripheral blood. The receptors were gathered from a woman in her fifties or sixties with active or convalescent COVID-19. Both conserved end residues are part of each CDR3.

12 TRBV6-2/TRBV6-3 CASSKQGNTIYF
13 TRBV7-2 CASSLWASYEQYF
15 TRBV5-1 CASSRTGLSSYEQYF
14 TRBV6-6 CASSPGRVGYGYTF
18 TRBV11-2 CASSPRILAGGPGDEQFF
16 TRBV7-2 CASSLIRGSGTGELFF
13 TRBV28 CASSVRGNNEQFF
15 TRBV5-1 CASSLSAQATDTQYF
15 TRBV9 CASSPQNRVNTEAFF
13 TRBV30 CAWFVPLYNEQFF
14 TRBV3-1/TRBV3-2 CASSQYTENTEAFF
13 TRBV5-4 CASSRTGGTEAFF
13 TRBV30 CAWSVQGLGEAFF
16 TRBV5-1 CASSPNGPIRTDTQYF
15 TRBV2 CASRARMTGRQPQHF
15 TRBV9 CASSVEPGTATEAFF
14 TRBV4-2 CASRPRDRGGGYTF
17 TRBV5-4 CASSRGLAGGSSNEQFF
14 TRBV5-1 CASSFRQGGGELFF
14 TRBV7-3 CASSLGVSLDTQYF
16 TRBV5-1 CASSLATSGNPDEQFF
15 TRBV11-1 CASSPRTHMNTEAFF
12 TRBV29-1 CSVGLDTGELFF
12 TRBV28 CASSGPREPPAF
16 TRBV18 CASSPLGTSAGNTIYF
15 TRBV18 CASSILTGRTGELFF
13 TRBV5-5 CASSQGWNYGYTF
16 TRBV5-1 CASSLGTSFAQETQYF
14 TRBV19 CASSARAGTTEAFF